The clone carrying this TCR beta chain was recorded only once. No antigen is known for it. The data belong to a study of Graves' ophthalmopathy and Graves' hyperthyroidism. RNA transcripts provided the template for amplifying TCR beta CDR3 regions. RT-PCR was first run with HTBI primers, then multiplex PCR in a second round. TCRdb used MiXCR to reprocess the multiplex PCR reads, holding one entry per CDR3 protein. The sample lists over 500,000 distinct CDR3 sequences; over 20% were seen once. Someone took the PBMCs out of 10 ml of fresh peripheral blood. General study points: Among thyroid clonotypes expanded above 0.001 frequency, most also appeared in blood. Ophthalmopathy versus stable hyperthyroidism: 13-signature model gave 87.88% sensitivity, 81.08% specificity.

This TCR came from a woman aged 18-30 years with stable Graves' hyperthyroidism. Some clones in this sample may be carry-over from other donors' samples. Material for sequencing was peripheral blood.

This CDR3 reads CSARGSRGNYGYTF. For the CDR3, the DNA is TGCAGTGCTAGAGGCTCCAGGGGGAACTATGGCTACACCTTC. J is TRBJ1-2 and V is TRBV20-1; TRBD1 matches at 7 bases. Per the germline V gene, CDR1 is DFQATT and CDR2 is SNEGSKA (reference sequence). The V and J ends lost 1 base and 2 bases, in that order; junction bases with no gene match: 4. CDR3 length: 14 residues.